This T cell receptor beta chain was captured in a study of cytomegalovirus exposure and HLA in healthy donors. Overall study findings and caveats: The study flagged some 170 TCR beta chains as cytomegalovirus-associated. Rare sequences made up most TCRs, while some public TCRs were found in many donors.

Sequencing used immunoSEQ multiplex PCR; TCRdb keeps in-frame clones, though not all of them. Among hundreds of thousands of clones listed, about nine tenths were seen once. Germline-derived CDR1 and CDR2 are SGHTA and FQGNSA. The CDR3 covers 13 residues. Trimming took off 5 bases at V and 3 bases at J, with 11 bases between the two ends. The donors were part of the approximately 120-subject validation cohort, which stood apart from the roughly 680-subject first cohort. Concerning this clone: Its specificity is unknown.

This receptor was obtained from a young woman in good health and CMV-seronegative. Input material: PBMCs. The V and J genes are TRBV7-2 and TRBJ2-7; a weak D match, TRBD1 (6 bases). CDR3 coding DNA: TGTGCCAGCAGCATCAACAGGGACTACGAGCAGTACTTC. Protein product: CASSINRDYEQYF. Full variable domain (rest looked up from reference TRBV7-2 and TRBJ2-7): GAGVSQSPSNKVTEKGKDVELRCDPISGHTALYWYRQSLGQGLEFLIYFQGNSAPDKSGLPSDRFSAERTGGSVSTLTIQRTQQEDSAVYLCASSINRDYEQYFGPGTRLTVT.